A selection of T cell receptor beta chains follows, all from one sample in a study of blood T cell repertoires in COVID-19. Data came from immunoSEQ multiplex PCR; TCRdb stores just in-frame clones and leaves some out. This sample has 250,000 or so clones, with approximately 88% found just once. Sequencing was performed on PBMCs or T cells enriched from blood (not recorded which). These receptors were collected from a middle-aged woman who had been exposed to COVID-19. CDR3s include the opening cysteine and the closing phenylalanine or tryptophan. The D gene is left open where the match is weak. Clone size is given for some rows only: seen once, a few or many times, or a class if the clone is expanded.

d_call: .; clone_size: .; v_call: TRBV19; j_call: TRBJ2-2; cdr3_nt: TGTGCCAGTAGACGGCAGGGCGATCCGGGCGGGGAGCTGTTTTTT; cdr3_aa: CASRRQGDPGGELFF
d_call: TRBD1; clone_size: .; v_call: TRBV24-1; j_call: TRBJ1-5; cdr3_nt: TGTGCCACCAGTGAAAGCGACAGGGGACCGAATCAGCCCCAGCATTTT; cdr3_aa: CATSESDRGPNQPQHF
d_call: .; clone_size: .; v_call: TRBV28; j_call: TRBJ1-6; cdr3_nt: TGTGCCAGCAGTTTCGTGGAGAATTCACCCCTCCACTTT; cdr3_aa: CASSFVENSPLHF
d_call: .; clone_size: .; v_call: TRBV21-1; j_call: TRBJ1-3; cdr3_nt: TGTGCCAGCCATTGTAGGGAGTCGGGAAACACCATATATTTT; cdr3_aa: CASHCRESGNTIYF
d_call: .; clone_size: once; v_call: TRBV4-3; j_call: TRBJ1-1; cdr3_nt: TGCGCCAGCAGCCTGGCCCCACAGGCGGGAACTGAAGCTTTCTTT; cdr3_aa: CASSLAPQAGTEAFF
d_call: TRBD2; clone_size: .; v_call: TRBV5-1; j_call: TRBJ2-3; cdr3_nt: TGTGCCAGCAGTTTCCTAGCGGGAGGGTTGGGCACAGATACGCAGTATTTT; cdr3_aa: CASSFLAGGLGTDTQYF
d_call: .; clone_size: .; v_call: TRBV6-5; j_call: TRBJ1-1; cdr3_nt: TGTGCCAGCTGGAGGGAACTGAACACTGAAGCTTTCTTT; cdr3_aa: CASWRELNTEAFF
d_call: TRBD2; clone_size: .; v_call: TRBV6-4; j_call: TRBJ2-1; cdr3_nt: TGTGCCAGCAGTGACAGCGGGGGGGCAGGGAATGAGCAGTTCTTC; cdr3_aa: CASSDSGGAGNEQFF
d_call: .; clone_size: .; v_call: TRBV11-1; j_call: TRBJ2-1; cdr3_nt: TGTGCCAGCAGCTTCTTCTACAATGAGCAGTTCTTC; cdr3_aa: CASSFFYNEQFF
d_call: TRBD2; clone_size: .; v_call: TRBV25-1; j_call: TRBJ2-1; cdr3_nt: TGTGCCAGCAGTGAATCAGAGGGAGGGAACTCCTACAATGAGCAGTTCTTC; cdr3_aa: CASSESEGGNSYNEQFF
d_call: TRBD1; clone_size: .; v_call: TRBV27; j_call: TRBJ1-2; cdr3_nt: TGTGCCAGCAGTCCTTTGGGGGACAGGGGATACTATGGCTACACCTTC; cdr3_aa: CASSPLGDRGYYGYTF
d_call: TRBD2; clone_size: .; v_call: TRBV20-1; j_call: TRBJ2-1; cdr3_nt: TGCAGTGCTAGTAGCGGGGGGGCCAAGAATGAGCAGTTCTTC; cdr3_aa: CSASSGGAKNEQFF
d_call: .; clone_size: .; v_call: TRBV12-3/TRBV12-4; j_call: TRBJ1-2; cdr3_nt: TGTGCCAGCAGTCCCGACCCGAGGGGCTACACCTTC; cdr3_aa: CASSPDPRGYTF
d_call: .; clone_size: .; v_call: TRBV18; j_call: TRBJ1-1; cdr3_nt: TGTGCCAGCTCACCATGGTCACCAACCGCAGGGGCCGCCCCGAACACTGAAGCTTTCTTT; cdr3_aa: CASSPWSPTAGAAPNTEAFF
d_call: TRBD2; clone_size: .; v_call: TRBV5-1; j_call: TRBJ2-7; cdr3_nt: TGCGCCAGCAGCTTGGCCATGGGGACTAGCATTTCCGAGCAGTACTTC; cdr3_aa: CASSLAMGTSISEQYF
d_call: TRBD1; clone_size: once; v_call: TRBV4-1; j_call: TRBJ1-5; cdr3_nt: TGCGCCAGCAGCCAGACAGGGTTGTGGAATCAGCCCCAGCATTTT; cdr3_aa: CASSQTGLWNQPQHF
d_call: TRBD1; clone_size: .; v_call: TRBV6-2/TRBV6-3; j_call: TRBJ2-5; cdr3_nt: TGTGCCAGCAGTTACGCCCGGGACAGGCGGACGCAAGAGACCCAGTACTTC; cdr3_aa: CASSYARDRRTQETQYF
d_call: TRBD1; clone_size: .; v_call: TRBV4-1; j_call: TRBJ2-7; cdr3_nt: TGCGCCAGCAGCCCAGGGGCGGGACAGGGGTACGAGCAGTACTTC; cdr3_aa: CASSPGAGQGYEQYF
d_call: .; clone_size: .; v_call: TRBV3-1/TRBV3-2; j_call: TRBJ1-5; cdr3_nt: TGTGCCAGCAGCAGAGGGGGGGTTGGGCATCAGCCCCAGCATTTT; cdr3_aa: CASSRGGVGHQPQHF
d_call: TRBD2; clone_size: .; v_call: TRBV4-1; j_call: TRBJ2-3; cdr3_nt: TGCGCCAGCAGCCTGCGGGTGTCCGGGACTAGCGGGACTTCTAGCACAGATACGCAGTATTTT; cdr3_aa: CASSLRVSGTSGTSSTDTQYF
d_call: TRBD2; clone_size: .; v_call: TRBV6-2/TRBV6-3; j_call: TRBJ2-5; cdr3_nt: TGTGCCAGCAGTTACCCGGGACTAGCGGAGTACTTC; cdr3_aa: CASSYPGLAEYF
d_call: .; clone_size: .; v_call: TRBV28; j_call: TRBJ1-2; cdr3_nt: TGTGCCAGCAGTACGACAGTGACTAACTATGGCTACACCTTC; cdr3_aa: CASSTTVTNYGYTF
d_call: .; clone_size: .; v_call: TRBV9; j_call: TRBJ1-2; cdr3_nt: TGTGCCAGCAGCGTAGGAAGACACTCGGCTAACTATGGCTACACCTTC; cdr3_aa: CASSVGRHSANYGYTF
d_call: .; clone_size: .; v_call: TRBV28; j_call: TRBJ1-4; cdr3_nt: TGTGCCAGCAGTTCGGGTAGCAGCGGGGCAGGCGGAAAACTGTTTTTT; cdr3_aa: CASSSGSSGAGGKLFF
d_call: TRBD2; clone_size: .; v_call: TRBV7-9; j_call: TRBJ2-1; cdr3_nt: TGTGCCAGCAGCTACACCGGGACTAAAGGGATCTTC; cdr3_aa: CASSYTGTKGIF
d_call: .; clone_size: .; v_call: TRBV5-5; j_call: TRBJ1-3; cdr3_nt: TGTGCCAGCAGCTTGGGGACACCTGGAAACACCATATATTTT; cdr3_aa: CASSLGTPGNTIYF
d_call: TRBD1; clone_size: .; v_call: TRBV30; j_call: TRBJ1-2; cdr3_nt: TGTGCCTGGAGCAGAGCCTTCTCCGGGACAGGGGCGAACGCGCACTATGGCTACACCTTC; cdr3_aa: CAWSRAFSGTGANAHYGYTF
d_call: .; clone_size: .; v_call: TRBV30; j_call: TRBJ1-5; cdr3_nt: TGTGCCTGGAACCCCTCGGACAGATTCAATCAGCCCCAGCATTTT; cdr3_aa: CAWNPSDRFNQPQHF
d_call: .; clone_size: .; v_call: TRBV4-2; j_call: TRBJ1-5; cdr3_nt: TGTGCCAGCAGCCAGGACAGTGGCAATCAGCCCCAGCATTTT; cdr3_aa: CASSQDSGNQPQHF
d_call: .; clone_size: .; v_call: TRBV2; j_call: TRBJ2-3; cdr3_nt: TGTGCCAGCGTCTACCAGGGGACAGATACGCAGTATTTT; cdr3_aa: CASVYQGTDTQYF
d_call: .; clone_size: .; v_call: TRBV5-1; j_call: TRBJ2-6; cdr3_nt: TGTGCCAGCAGCTTGGCCACAGGAACAATCTCTGGGGCCAACGTCCTGACTTTC; cdr3_aa: CASSLATGTISGANVLTF
d_call: .; clone_size: .; v_call: TRBV10-3; j_call: TRBJ1-5; cdr3_nt: TGTGCCATCAGTGAGTCGGCTCAGGGTGGCAATCAGCCCCAGCATTTT; cdr3_aa: CAISESAQGGNQPQHF
d_call: .; clone_size: .; v_call: TRBV6-6; j_call: TRBJ1-6; cdr3_nt: TGTGCCAGCAGAGTCGGGACAAGCTATAATTCACCCCTCCACTTT; cdr3_aa: CASRVGTSYNSPLHF
d_call: TRBD2; clone_size: .; v_call: TRBV24-1; j_call: TRBJ2-1; cdr3_nt: TGTGCCACCAGTGATTGGACTAGCGGGAGTAAGGAGCAGTTCTTC; cdr3_aa: CATSDWTSGSKEQFF
d_call: .; clone_size: .; v_call: TRBV3-1/TRBV3-2; j_call: TRBJ2-1; cdr3_nt: TGTGCCAGCAGCCAGGGGCAAACCAATGAGCAGTTCTTC; cdr3_aa: CASSQGQTNEQFF
d_call: .; clone_size: .; v_call: TRBV10-1; j_call: TRBJ2-1; cdr3_nt: TGCGCCAGCAGTGTTTACGGGGGAATATACAATGAGCAGTTCTTC; cdr3_aa: CASSVYGGIYNEQFF
d_call: .; clone_size: .; v_call: TRBV3-1/TRBV3-2; j_call: TRBJ2-1; cdr3_nt: TGTGCCAGCAGCCCCAGACACATGGAGCAGTTCTTC; cdr3_aa: CASSPRHMEQFF
d_call: TRBD1; clone_size: .; v_call: TRBV6-1; j_call: TRBJ2-1; cdr3_nt: TGTGCCAGCAGTGAAATCGCAGGGGGCTCTTTAAATGAGCAGTTCTTC; cdr3_aa: CASSEIAGGSLNEQFF
d_call: TRBD1; clone_size: .; v_call: TRBV7-2; j_call: TRBJ2-1; cdr3_nt: TGTGCCAGCAGCTTAGGGACAGGGAATTACAATGAGCAGTTCTTC; cdr3_aa: CASSLGTGNYNEQFF
d_call: TRBD2; clone_size: .; v_call: TRBV3-1/TRBV3-2; j_call: TRBJ2-7; cdr3_nt: TGTGCCAGCAGCCCCTGGGGCGGGGGGGCCCCCGAGCAGTACTTC; cdr3_aa: CASSPWGGGAPEQYF
d_call: .; clone_size: .; v_call: TRBV5-8; j_call: TRBJ1-4; cdr3_nt: TGTGCCAGCAGCCGGCGGACAAATGAAAAACTGTTTTTT; cdr3_aa: CASSRRTNEKLFF
d_call: TRBD1; clone_size: .; v_call: TRBV3-1/TRBV3-2; j_call: TRBJ1-2; cdr3_nt: TGTGCCAGCAGCAGACAGGGTGACTATGGCTACACCTTC; cdr3_aa: CASSRQGDYGYTF
d_call: .; clone_size: many; v_call: TRBV19; j_call: TRBJ1-2; cdr3_nt: TGTGCCAGTAGTGCTACTAACTATGGCTACACCTTC; cdr3_aa: CASSATNYGYTF
d_call: TRBD1; clone_size: .; v_call: TRBV5-1; j_call: TRBJ2-5; cdr3_nt: TGCGCCAGCAACACAGGAGACAGGGGCCAAGAGACCCAGTACTTC; cdr3_aa: CASNTGDRGQETQYF
d_call: TRBD2; clone_size: .; v_call: TRBV4-2; j_call: TRBJ2-7; cdr3_nt: TGTGCCAGCAGCCAAGATCGGACTAGCGGTCAACTCTCCTACGAGCAGTACTTC; cdr3_aa: CASSQDRTSGQLSYEQYF
d_call: .; clone_size: .; v_call: TRBV7-2; j_call: TRBJ2-2; cdr3_nt: TGTGCCAGCAGCTTGAGTGGGAGCAATATTAACACCGGGGAGCTGTTTTTT; cdr3_aa: CASSLSGSNINTGELFF
d_call: TRBD1; clone_size: .; v_call: TRBV7-9; j_call: TRBJ1-5; cdr3_nt: TGTGCCAGCAGCTCGCTACAGGGGAGTGGGAATCAGCCCCAGCATTTT; cdr3_aa: CASSSLQGSGNQPQHF
d_call: TRBD1; clone_size: once; v_call: TRBV2; j_call: TRBJ2-1; cdr3_nt: TGTGCCAGCAGTGAGGAAGGGGGCCTCTACAATGAGCAGTTCTTC; cdr3_aa: CASSEEGGLYNEQFF
d_call: .; clone_size: .; v_call: TRBV29-1; j_call: TRBJ1-2; cdr3_nt: TGCAGCGCCGGGACTGCGGGTGAAGGTGGCTACACCTTC; cdr3_aa: CSAGTAGEGGYTF
d_call: TRBD1; clone_size: .; v_call: TRBV19; j_call: TRBJ2-3; cdr3_nt: TGTGCCAGTAGTATTTATGGACAGGGGAGTAAAGATACGCAGTATTTT; cdr3_aa: CASSIYGQGSKDTQYF
d_call: .; clone_size: .; v_call: TRBV19; j_call: TRBJ1-5; cdr3_nt: TGTGCCAGTAGTATCGGTCAGGGTCTGAACCAGCCCCAGCATTTT; cdr3_aa: CASSIGQGLNQPQHF
d_call: .; clone_size: .; v_call: TRBV7-9; j_call: TRBJ2-7; cdr3_nt: TGTGCCAGCAGCCCCGTCGAAGGGAGCTCCTACGAGCAGTACTTC; cdr3_aa: CASSPVEGSSYEQYF
d_call: TRBD1; clone_size: .; v_call: TRBV4-1; j_call: TRBJ1-3; cdr3_nt: TGCGCCAGCAGCCTGACAGGGACAGGGGGAAACACCATATATTTT; cdr3_aa: CASSLTGTGGNTIYF
d_call: TRBD1; clone_size: once; v_call: TRBV11-2; j_call: TRBJ2-5; cdr3_nt: TGTGCCAGCAGCCTAGGGACAGGGGCCCATCGGACCCAGTACTTC; cdr3_aa: CASSLGTGAHRTQYF
d_call: .; clone_size: .; v_call: TRBV7-9; j_call: TRBJ1-4; cdr3_nt: TGTGCCAGCAGCCGACATAAGGACACCCTACTACTGTTTTTT; cdr3_aa: CASSRHKDTLLLFF
d_call: TRBD2; clone_size: .; v_call: TRBV4-1; j_call: TRBJ2-3; cdr3_nt: TGCGCCAGCAGCCCCTTAGGGACTAGTTATGGGGATACGCAGTATTTT; cdr3_aa: CASSPLGTSYGDTQYF
d_call: .; clone_size: .; v_call: TRBV7-8; j_call: TRBJ1-2; cdr3_nt: TGTGCCAGCAGCTTAGTAGAAAGCTATGGCTACACCTTC; cdr3_aa: CASSLVESYGYTF
d_call: TRBD1; clone_size: .; v_call: TRBV27; j_call: TRBJ1-2; cdr3_nt: TGTGCCAGCAGTTTAACCCCTGACAGGGGCCATGGCTACACCTTC; cdr3_aa: CASSLTPDRGHGYTF
d_call: TRBD1; clone_size: .; v_call: TRBV5-5; j_call: TRBJ1-3; cdr3_nt: TGTGCCAGCAGCTTGGAAGGGGGCCAGATCTCTGGAAACACCATATATTTT; cdr3_aa: CASSLEGGQISGNTIYF
d_call: .; clone_size: .; v_call: TRBV11-2; j_call: TRBJ2-1; cdr3_nt: TGTGCCAGCAGCTTAGACTTAAACAATGAGCAGTTCTTC; cdr3_aa: CASSLDLNNEQFF